This T cell receptor (beta chain) comes out of a study of T-cell reconstitution after alpha-beta-depleted transplantation in children. Study-level findings and limits: From newly produced T cells came most of the T-cell counts and diversity one year after transplant. Surviving recipient T cells and thymic progenitors produced the high day-60 TCRbeta diversity seen in some patients. About two months after transplant, alpha-beta T cells reportedly came from several hundred expanded graft clones.

This CDR3 contains 16 residues. Per germline, CDR1 SGHTA and CDR2 FQGNSA. The ends were cut back, 4 bases at V and 0 bases at J, with 13 bases in the middle. Remarks on this clonotype: What it binds is unknown.

A library of TCRbeta sequences, prepared with unique molecular identifiers, was generated. In TCRdb, the PCR reads were re-called with MiXCR into one record per CDR3 protein. This sample yields about 210,000 distinct CDR3 sequences, of which about a sixth are seen a single time; about 39% belongs to the top ten. The material was PBMCs, mostly from graft donor cells, obtained 360 days after TCRalphabeta/CD19-depleted stem cell transplant. The source is a male patient under 10 years old who had a stem cell transplant for acute lymphoblastic leukemia, so the T cells may come from the graft donor. The chain joins TRBV7-2 to TRBJ1-3; D unresolved. CDR3 DNA sequence: TGTGCCAGCAGCTCTCTCGGGCCCTTCTCTGGAAACACCATATATTTT. Translating gives CASSSLGPFSGNTIYF.